This T cell receptor (beta chain) was sequenced in a study of blood T cell repertoires in COVID-19. About the study: Whether acute or convalescent, the COVID-19 samples came from the United States, Italy and Spain.

Generated by immunoSEQ multiplex PCR, the TCRdb table keeps only in-frame clones and is missing some. The sample records 190,000 or so clones, roughly 85% being singletons. This CDR3 is built from 16 residues. Trimming removed 5 bases from V and 5 bases from J; junction bases left unmatched: 14. Germline CDR1 is SGHTA and CDR2 is FQGTGA. Donors were grouped by their self-reported clinical history. Cohort 3 donors were reported recovered after two negative PCRs, clearance, or symptom resolution. The source is a middle-aged man who had recovered from COVID-19. Sequenced sample: PBMCs or T cells enriched from blood (not recorded which). The rearrangement links TRBV7-3 to TRBJ2-5; 7 bases align to TRBD1. CDR3 in DNA: TGTGCCAGCAGCCCGGGACAGAAAGGGCTCGGCGAGACCCAGTACTTC. This codes for CASSPGQKGLGETQYF.